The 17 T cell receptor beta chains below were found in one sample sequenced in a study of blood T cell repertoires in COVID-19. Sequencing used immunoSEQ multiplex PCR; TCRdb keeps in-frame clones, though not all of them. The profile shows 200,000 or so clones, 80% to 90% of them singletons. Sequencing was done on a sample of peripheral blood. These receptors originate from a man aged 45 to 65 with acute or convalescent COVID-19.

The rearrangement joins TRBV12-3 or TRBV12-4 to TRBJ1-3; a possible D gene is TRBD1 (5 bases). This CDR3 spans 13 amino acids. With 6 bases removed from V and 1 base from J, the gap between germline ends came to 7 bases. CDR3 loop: CASRGTSGNTIYF. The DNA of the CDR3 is TGTGCCAGCAGAGGGACTTCTGGAAACACCATATATTTT.

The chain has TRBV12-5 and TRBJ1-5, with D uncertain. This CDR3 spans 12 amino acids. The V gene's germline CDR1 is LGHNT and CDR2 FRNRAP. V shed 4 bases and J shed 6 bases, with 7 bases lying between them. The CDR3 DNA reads TGTGCTAGTGGTTGGGAGGGTCAGCCCCAGCATTTT. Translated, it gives CASGWEGQPQHF. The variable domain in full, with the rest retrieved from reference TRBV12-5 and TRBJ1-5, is DARVTQTPRHKVTEMGQEVTMRCQPILGHNTVFWYRQTMMQGLELLAYFRNRAPLDDSGMPKDRFSAEMPDATLATLKIQPSEPRDSAVYFCASGWEGQPQHFGDGTRLSIL.

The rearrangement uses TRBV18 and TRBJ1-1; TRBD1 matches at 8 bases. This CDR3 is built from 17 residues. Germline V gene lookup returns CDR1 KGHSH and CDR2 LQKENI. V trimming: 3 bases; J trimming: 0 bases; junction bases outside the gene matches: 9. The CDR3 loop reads CASSPQGQGSLNTEAFF. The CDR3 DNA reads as TGTGCCAGCTCACCGCAAGGACAGGGTAGTCTGAACACTGAAGCTTTCTTT.

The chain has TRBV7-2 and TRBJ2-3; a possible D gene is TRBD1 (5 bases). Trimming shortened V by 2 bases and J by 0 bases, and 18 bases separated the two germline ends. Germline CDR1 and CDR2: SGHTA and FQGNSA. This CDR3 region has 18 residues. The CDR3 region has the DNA TGTGCCAGCAGCTTATTGTGGGGCAGGAATCCCAGCACAGATACGCAGTATTTT. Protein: CASSLLWGRNPSTDTQYF.

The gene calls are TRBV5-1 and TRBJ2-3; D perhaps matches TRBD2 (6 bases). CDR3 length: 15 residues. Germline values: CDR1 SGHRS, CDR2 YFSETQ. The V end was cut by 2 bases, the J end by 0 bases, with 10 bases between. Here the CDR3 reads CASSFGGYSTDTQYF. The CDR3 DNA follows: TGCGCCAGCAGCTTTGGAGGGTATAGCACAGATACGCAGTATTTT.

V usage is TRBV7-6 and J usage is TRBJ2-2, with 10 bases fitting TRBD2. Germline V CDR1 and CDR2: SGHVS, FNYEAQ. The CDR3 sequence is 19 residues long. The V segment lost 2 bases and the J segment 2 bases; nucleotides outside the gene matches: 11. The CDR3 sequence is CASSLRSTSGRPNTGELFF. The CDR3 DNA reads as TGTGCCAGCAGCTTAAGGTCGACTAGCGGGCGGCCTAACACCGGGGAGCTGTTTTTT. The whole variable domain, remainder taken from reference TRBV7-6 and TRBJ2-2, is GAGVSQSPRYKVTKRGQDVALRCDPISGHVSLYWYRQALGQGPEFLTYFNYEAQQDKSGLPNDRFSAERPEGSISTLTIQRTEQRDSAMYRCASSLRSTSGRPNTGELFFGEGSRLTVL.

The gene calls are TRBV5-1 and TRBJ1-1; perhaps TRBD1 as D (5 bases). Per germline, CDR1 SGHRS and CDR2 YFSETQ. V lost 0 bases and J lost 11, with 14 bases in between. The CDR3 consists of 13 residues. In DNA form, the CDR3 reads TGCGCCAGCAGCTTGGTGGGAAAAGGGGCCGCTTTCTTT. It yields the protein CASSLVGKGAAFF.

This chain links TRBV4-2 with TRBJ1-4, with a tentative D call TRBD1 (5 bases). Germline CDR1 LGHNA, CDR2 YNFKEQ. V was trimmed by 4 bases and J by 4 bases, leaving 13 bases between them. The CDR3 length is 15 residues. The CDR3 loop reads CASSRGGAVNEKLFF. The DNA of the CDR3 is TGTGCCAGCAGCCGAGGAGGGGCTGTTAATGAAAAACTGTTTTTT.

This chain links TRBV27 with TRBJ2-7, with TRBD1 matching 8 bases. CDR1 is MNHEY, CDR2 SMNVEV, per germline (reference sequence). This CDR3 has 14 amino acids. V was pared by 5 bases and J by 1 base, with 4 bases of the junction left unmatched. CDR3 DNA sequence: TGTGCCAGCAGTCGACAGGGGATTTCCTACGAGCAGTACTTC. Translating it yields CASSRQGISYEQYF.

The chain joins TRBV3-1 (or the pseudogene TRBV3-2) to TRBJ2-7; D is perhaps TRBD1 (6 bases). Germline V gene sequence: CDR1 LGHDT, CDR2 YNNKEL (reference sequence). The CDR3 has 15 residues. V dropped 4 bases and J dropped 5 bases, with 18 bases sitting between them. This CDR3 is CASSRPGQVANEQYF. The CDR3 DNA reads TGTGCCAGCAGCCGGCCGGGACAAGTAGCTAACGAGCAGTACTTC.

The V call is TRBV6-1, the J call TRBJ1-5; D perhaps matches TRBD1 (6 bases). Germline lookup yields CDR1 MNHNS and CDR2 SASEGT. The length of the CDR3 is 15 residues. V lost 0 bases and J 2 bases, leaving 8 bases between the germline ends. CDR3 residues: CASSEADRRNQPQHF. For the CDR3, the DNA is TGTGCCAGCAGTGAAGCAGACAGGCGCAATCAGCCCCAGCATTTT.

In DNA, the CDR3 is TGTGCCAGCAGCCGTACAGGGGACTCACCCCTCCACTTT. This codes for CASSRTGDSPLHF. The chain recombines TRBV7-9 with TRBJ1-6, with 7 bases matching TRBD1. Germline assignment: CDR1 SEHNR and CDR2 FQNEAQ (reference sequence). After removal of 5 bases from V and 10 bases from J, the junction contained 5 bases not matched to a gene. CDR3 length: 13 residues.

The CDR3 loop is CASSKPRGLSRDTEAFF. The CDR3 DNA reads TGTGCCAGTAGTAAACCCAGGGGGCTTTCTAGGGACACTGAAGCTTTCTTT. The chain couples TRBV19 to TRBJ1-1, with 8 nucleotides matching TRBD1. The germline V gene encodes CDR1 LNHDA and CDR2 SQIVND (reference sequence). J lost 3 bases, V lost 4 bases, and 13 bases had no gene match. The CDR3 has 17 residues.

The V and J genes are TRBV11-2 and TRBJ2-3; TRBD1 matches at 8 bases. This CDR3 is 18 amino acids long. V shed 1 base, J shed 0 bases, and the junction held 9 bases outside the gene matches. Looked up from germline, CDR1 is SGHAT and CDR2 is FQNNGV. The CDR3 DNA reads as TGTGCCAGCAGCTTAGTCGGTTTGGGGACAGGTAGCACAGATACGCAGTATTTT. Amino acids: CASSLVGLGTGSTDTQYF.

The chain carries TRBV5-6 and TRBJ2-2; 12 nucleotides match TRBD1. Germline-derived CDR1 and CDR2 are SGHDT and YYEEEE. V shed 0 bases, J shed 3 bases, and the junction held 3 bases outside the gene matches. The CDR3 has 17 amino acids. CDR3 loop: CASSLGDRGLHTGELFF. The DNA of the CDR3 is TGTGCCAGCAGCTTGGGGGACAGGGGGCTCCACACCGGGGAGCTGTTTTTT.

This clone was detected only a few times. The CDR3 nucleotides read TGCGCCAGCAGTCAAGACAAGAACACTGAAGCTTTCTTT. Its protein is CASSQDKNTEAFF. The chain combines TRBV23-1 with TRBJ1-1; no definite D call. TRBV23-1 is an ORF; its function is uncertain. CDR3 length: 13 amino acids. The ends were cut back, 2 bases at V and 1 base at J, with 5 bases in the middle.

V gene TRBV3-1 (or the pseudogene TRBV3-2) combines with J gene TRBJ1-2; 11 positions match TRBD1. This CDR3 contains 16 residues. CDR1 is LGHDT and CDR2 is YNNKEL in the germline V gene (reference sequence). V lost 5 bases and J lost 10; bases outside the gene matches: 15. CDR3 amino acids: CASSTPGQGGPWDYTF. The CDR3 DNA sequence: TGTGCCAGCAGCACGCCGGGACAGGGGGGTCCGTGGGACTACACCTTC.